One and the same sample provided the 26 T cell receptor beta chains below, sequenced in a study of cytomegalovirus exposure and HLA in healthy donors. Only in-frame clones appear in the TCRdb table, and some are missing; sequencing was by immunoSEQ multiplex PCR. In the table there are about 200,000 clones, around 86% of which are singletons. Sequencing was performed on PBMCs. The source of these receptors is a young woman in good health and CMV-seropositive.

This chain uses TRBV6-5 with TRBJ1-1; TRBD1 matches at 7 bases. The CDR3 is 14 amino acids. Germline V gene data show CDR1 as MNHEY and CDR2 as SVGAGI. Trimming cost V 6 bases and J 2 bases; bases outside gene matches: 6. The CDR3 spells CASSPYRGNTEAFF. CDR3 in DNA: TGTGCCAGCAGCCCTTACAGGGGAAACACTGAAGCTTTCTTT.

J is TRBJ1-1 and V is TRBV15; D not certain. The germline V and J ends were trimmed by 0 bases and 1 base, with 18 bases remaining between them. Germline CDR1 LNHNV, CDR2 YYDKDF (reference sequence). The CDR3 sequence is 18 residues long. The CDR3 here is CATSRDLGSFAPNTEAFF. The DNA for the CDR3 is TGTGCCACCAGCAGAGATCTAGGATCTTTTGCCCCGAACACTGAAGCTTTCTTT.

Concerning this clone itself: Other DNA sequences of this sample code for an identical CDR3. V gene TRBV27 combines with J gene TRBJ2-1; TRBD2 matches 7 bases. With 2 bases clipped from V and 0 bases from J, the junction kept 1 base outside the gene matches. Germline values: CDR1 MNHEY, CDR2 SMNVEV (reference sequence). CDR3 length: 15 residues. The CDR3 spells CASSLRGSSYNEQFF. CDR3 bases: TGTGCCAGCAGTTTACGCGGGAGCTCCTACAATGAGCAGTTCTTC.

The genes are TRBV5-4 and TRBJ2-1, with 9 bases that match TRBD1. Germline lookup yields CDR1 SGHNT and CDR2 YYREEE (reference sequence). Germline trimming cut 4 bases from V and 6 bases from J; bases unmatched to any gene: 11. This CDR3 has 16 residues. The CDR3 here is CASSPLRGQGLNEQFF. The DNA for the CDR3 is TGTGCCAGCAGCCCCCTAAGGGGACAGGGTCTCAATGAGCAGTTCTTC.

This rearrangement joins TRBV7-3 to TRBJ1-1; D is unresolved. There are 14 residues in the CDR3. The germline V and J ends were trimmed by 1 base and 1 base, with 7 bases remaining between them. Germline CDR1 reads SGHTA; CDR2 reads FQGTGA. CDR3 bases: TGTGCCAGCAGCTTAAGTCCATCGAACACTGAAGCTTTCTTT. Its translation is CASSLSPSNTEAFF. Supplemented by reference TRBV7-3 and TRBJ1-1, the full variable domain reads GAGVSQTPSNKVTEKGKYVELRCDPISGHTALYWYRQSLGQGPEFLIYFQGTGAADDSGLPNDRFFAVRPEGSVSTLKIQRTERGDSAVYLCASSLSPSNTEAFFGQGTRLTVV.

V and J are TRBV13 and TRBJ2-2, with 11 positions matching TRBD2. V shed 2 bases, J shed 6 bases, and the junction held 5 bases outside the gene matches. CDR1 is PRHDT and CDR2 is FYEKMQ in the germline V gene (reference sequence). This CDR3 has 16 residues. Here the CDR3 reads CASSLRVLAGAGELFF. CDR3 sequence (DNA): TGTGCCAGCAGCTTAAGGGTACTAGCGGGAGCCGGGGAGCTGTTTTTT.

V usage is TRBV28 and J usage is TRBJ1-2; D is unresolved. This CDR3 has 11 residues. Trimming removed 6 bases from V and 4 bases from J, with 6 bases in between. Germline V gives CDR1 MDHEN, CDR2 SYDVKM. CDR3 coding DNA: TGTGCCAGCAGGGGCCCCTATGGCTACACCTTC. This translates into CASRGPYGYTF.

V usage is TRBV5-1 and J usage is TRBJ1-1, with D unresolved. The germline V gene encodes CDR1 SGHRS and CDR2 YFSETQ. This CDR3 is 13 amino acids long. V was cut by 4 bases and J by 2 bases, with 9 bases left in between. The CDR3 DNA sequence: TGCGCCAGCAGCGTTGGTAGAAACACTGAAGCTTTCTTT. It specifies CASSVGRNTEAFF.

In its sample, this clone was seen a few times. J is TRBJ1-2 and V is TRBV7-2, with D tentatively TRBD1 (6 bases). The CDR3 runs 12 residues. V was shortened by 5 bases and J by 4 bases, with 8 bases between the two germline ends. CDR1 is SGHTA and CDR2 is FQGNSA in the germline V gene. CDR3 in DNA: TGTGCCAGCAGCGACAGGACCTATGGCTACACCTTC. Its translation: CASSDRTYGYTF. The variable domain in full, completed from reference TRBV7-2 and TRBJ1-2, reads GAGVSQSPSNKVTEKGKDVELRCDPISGHTALYWYRQSLGQGLEFLIYFQGNSAPDKSGLPSDRFSAERTGGSVSTLTIQRTQQEDSAVYLCASSDRTYGYTFGSGTRLTVV.

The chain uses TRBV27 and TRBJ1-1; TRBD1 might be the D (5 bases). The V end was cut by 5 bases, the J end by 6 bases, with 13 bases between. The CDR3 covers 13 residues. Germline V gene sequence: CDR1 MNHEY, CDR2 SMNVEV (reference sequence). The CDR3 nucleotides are TGTGCCAGCAGTCAAGGGGTCCTAGCTGAAGCTTTCTTT. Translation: CASSQGVLAEAFF.

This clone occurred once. The CDR3 here is CASGEGIGANVLTF. In DNA form, the CDR3 reads TGTGCCAGTGGGGAGGGGATTGGGGCCAACGTCCTGACTTTC. The chain has TRBV27 and TRBJ2-6; the match to TRBD2 covers 7 bases. The germline V gene encodes CDR1 MNHEY and CDR2 SMNVEV (reference sequence). CDR3 length equals 14 residues. The ends lost 9 bases at V and 3 bases at J; junction bases unmatched: 5.

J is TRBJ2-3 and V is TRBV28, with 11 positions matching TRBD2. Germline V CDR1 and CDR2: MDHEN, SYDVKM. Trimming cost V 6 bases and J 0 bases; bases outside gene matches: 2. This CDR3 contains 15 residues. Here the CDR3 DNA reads TGTGCCAGCAGGAGACTAGCGGGAAGCACAGATACGCAGTATTTT. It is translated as CASRRLAGSTDTQYF.

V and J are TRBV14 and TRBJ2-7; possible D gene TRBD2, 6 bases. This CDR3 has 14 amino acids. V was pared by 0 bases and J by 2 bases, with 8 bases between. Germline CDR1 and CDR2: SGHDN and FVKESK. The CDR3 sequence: CASSQEGLTYEQYF. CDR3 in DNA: TGTGCCAGCAGCCAAGAGGGACTTACCTACGAGCAGTACTTC. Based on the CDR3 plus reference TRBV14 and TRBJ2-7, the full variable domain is EAGVTQFPSHSVIEKGQTVTLRCDPISGHDNLYWYRRVMGKEIKFLLHFVKESKQDESGMPNNRFLAERTGGTYSTLKVQPAELEDSGVYFCASSQEGLTYEQYFGPGTRLTVT.

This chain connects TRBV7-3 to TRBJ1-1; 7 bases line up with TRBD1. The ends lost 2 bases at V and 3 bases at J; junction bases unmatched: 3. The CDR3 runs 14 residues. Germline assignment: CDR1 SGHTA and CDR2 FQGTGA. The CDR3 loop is CASSLRDRDTEAFF. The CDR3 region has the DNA TGTGCCAGCAGCTTACGCGACAGGGACACTGAAGCTTTCTTT.

CDR3 residues: CASSIGRGGDTQYF. The CDR3 DNA reads TGCGCCAGCAGCATCGGCCGGGGGGGAGATACGCAGTATTTT. This chain joins TRBV5-1 and TRBJ2-3, with 8 bases matching TRBD2. V lost 4 bases to trimming and J lost 5 bases; unmatched junction nucleotides: 6. The CDR3 covers 14 residues. Germline V lookup: CDR1 SGHRS, CDR2 YFSETQ.

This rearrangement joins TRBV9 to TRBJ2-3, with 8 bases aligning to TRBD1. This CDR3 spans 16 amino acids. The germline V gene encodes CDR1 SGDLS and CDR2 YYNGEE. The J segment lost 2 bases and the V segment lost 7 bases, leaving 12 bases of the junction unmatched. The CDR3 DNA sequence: TGTGCCAGCGGAGGAATTGACAGGGGCTACACAGATACGCAGTATTTT. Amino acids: CASGGIDRGYTDTQYF.

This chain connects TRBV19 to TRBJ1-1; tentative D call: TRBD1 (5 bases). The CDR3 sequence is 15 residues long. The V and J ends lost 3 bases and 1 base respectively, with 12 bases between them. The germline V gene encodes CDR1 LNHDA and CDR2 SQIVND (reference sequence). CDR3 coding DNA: TGTGCCAGTAGTATTTGGGGCAGCCGGAACACTGAAGCTTTCTTT. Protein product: CASSIWGSRNTEAFF.

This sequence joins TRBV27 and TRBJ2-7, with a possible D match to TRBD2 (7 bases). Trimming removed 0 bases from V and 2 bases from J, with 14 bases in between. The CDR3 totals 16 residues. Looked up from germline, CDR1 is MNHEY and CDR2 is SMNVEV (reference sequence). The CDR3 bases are TGTGCCAGCAGTTTATCGACCCTCGGGGGGCCCTACGAGCAGTACTTC. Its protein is CASSLSTLGGPYEQYF.

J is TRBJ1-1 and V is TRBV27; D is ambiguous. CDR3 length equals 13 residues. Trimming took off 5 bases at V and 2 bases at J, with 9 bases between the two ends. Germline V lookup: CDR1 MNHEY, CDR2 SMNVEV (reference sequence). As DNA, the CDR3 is TGTGCCAGCAGTCCCGGGTCAAACACTGAAGCTTTCTTT. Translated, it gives CASSPGSNTEAFF.

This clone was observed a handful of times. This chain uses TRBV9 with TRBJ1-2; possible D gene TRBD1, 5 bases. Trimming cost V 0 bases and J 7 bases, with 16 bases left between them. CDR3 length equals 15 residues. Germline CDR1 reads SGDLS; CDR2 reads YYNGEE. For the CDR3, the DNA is TGTGCCAGCAGCGTAGATGGGGGGGGGTTAGGTGGCTACACCTTC. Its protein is CASSVDGGGLGGYTF.

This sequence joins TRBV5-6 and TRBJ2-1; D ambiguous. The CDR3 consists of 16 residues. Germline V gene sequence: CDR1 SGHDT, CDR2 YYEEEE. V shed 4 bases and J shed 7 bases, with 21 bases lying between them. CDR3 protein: CASSRRLGELLNEQFF. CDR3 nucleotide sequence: TGTGCCAGCAGCCGCCGACTCGGCGAACTCCTTAATGAGCAGTTCTTC. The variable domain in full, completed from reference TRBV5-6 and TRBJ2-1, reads DAGVTQSPTHLIKTRGQQVTLRCSPKSGHDTVSWYQQALGQGPQFIFQYYEEEERQRGNFPDRFSGHQFPNYSSELNVNALLLGDSALYLCASSRRLGELLNEQFFGPGTRLTVL.

CDR3 in amino acids: CSVGPGRGVSGNTIYF. CDR3 sequence (DNA): TGCAGCGTTGGCCCGGGCAGGGGAGTTTCTGGAAACACCATATATTTT. The chain employs TRBV29-1 and TRBJ1-3, with D possibly being TRBD1 (6 bases). The germline V and J ends were trimmed by 4 bases and 1 base, with 17 bases remaining between them. CDR1 and CDR2 from the germline V gene are SQVTM and ANQGSEA. CDR3 size: 16 residues. The full variable domain, its missing parts supplied by reference TRBV29-1 and TRBJ1-3, is SAVISQKPSRDICQRGTSLTIQCQVDSQVTMMFWYRQQPGQSLTLIATANQGSEATYESGFVIDKFPISRPNLTFSTLTVSNMSPEDSSIYLCSVGPGRGVSGNTIYFGEGSWLTVV.

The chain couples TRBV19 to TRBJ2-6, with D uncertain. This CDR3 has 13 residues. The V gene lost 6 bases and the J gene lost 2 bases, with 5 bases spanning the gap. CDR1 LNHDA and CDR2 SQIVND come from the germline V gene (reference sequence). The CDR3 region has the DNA TGTGCCAGTAGGTCTGCTGGGGCCAACGTCCTGACTTTC. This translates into CASRSAGANVLTF.

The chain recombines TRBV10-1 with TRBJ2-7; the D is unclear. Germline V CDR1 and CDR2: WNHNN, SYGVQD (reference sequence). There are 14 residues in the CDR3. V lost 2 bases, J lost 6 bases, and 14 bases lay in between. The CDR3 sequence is CASSETDPSSEQYF. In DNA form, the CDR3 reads TGCGCCAGCAGTGAGACAGACCCTTCGTCCGAGCAGTACTTC.

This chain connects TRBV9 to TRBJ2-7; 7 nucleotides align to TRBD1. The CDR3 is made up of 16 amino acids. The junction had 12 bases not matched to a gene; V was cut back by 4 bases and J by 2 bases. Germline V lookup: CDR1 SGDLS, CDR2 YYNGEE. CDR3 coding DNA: TGTGCCAGCAGCCCAACCCAGGGGGAATTGACCTACGAGCAGTACTTC. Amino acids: CASSPTQGELTYEQYF.

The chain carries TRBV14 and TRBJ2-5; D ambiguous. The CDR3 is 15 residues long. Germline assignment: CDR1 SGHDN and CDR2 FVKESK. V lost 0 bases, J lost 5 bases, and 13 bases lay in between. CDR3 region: CASSQDRNLGETQYF. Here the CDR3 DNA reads TGTGCCAGCAGCCAAGATAGGAACCTCGGGGAGACCCAGTACTTC. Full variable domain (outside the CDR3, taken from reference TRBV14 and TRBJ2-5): EAGVTQFPSHSVIEKGQTVTLRCDPISGHDNLYWYRRVMGKEIKFLLHFVKESKQDESGMPNNRFLAERTGGTYSTLKVQPAELEDSGVYFCASSQDRNLGETQYFGPGTRLLVL.